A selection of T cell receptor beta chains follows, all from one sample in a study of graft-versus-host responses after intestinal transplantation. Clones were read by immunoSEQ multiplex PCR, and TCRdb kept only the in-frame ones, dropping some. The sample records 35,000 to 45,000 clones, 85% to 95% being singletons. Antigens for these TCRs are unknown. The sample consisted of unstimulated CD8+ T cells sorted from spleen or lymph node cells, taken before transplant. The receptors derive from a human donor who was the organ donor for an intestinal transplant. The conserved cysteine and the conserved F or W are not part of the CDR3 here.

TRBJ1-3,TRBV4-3,ASSQGEEPGNTIY
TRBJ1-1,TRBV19,ASSIVGFGNTEAF
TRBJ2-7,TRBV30,AWLGAGGYEQY
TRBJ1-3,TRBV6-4,ASSDGISSGNTIY
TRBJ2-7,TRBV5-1,ASSLAGGSYEQY
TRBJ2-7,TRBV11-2,ASSLLAGGLYEQY
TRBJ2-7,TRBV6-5,ASSYAAGGDEQY
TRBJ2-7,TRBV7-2,ASSPTRGGGHYEQY
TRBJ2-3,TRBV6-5,ASCGERSTDTQY
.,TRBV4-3,ASSQDFGAYEQY
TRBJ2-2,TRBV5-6,ASSALAGGGFVTGELF
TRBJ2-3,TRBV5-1,ASSLVLGSTDTQY
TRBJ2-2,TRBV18,ASSRTGGSTHPLTGELF
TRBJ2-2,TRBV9,ASSVDRQHPTGELF
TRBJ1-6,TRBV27,ASSGNRPGGSPLH
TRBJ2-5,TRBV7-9,ASSFSGGALETQY
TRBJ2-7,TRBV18,ASSPGQGDYEQY
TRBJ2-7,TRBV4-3,ASSPSTGELFLQY
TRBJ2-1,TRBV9,ASSLTGGLAGNEQF
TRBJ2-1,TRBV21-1,ASSFLAGGPEDEQF
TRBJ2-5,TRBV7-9,ASSLAATGNQETQY
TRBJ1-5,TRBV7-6,ASSSTADQPQH
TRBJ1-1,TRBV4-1,ASSPGRRETEAF
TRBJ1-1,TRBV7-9,ASSLLTVDRAEAF
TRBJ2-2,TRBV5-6,ASSPSGSGELF
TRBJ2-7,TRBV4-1,ASSGGGPFD
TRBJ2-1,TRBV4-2,ASSQDIGTVYNEQF
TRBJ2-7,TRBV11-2,ASSFSSGGAYEQY
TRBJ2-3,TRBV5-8,ASSLVYRTDTQY
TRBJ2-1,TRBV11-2,ASSLDPRGPYNEQF
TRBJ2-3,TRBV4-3,ASSQDSVDTQY
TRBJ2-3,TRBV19,ASSIGGGLVSYWTDTQY
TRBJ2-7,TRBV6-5,ASSGPGTGYHEQY
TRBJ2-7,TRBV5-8,ASSLGGSEQY
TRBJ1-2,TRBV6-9,ASSFIRPYGRTYGYT
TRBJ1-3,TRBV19,ASRRVVGLPRDSGNTIY
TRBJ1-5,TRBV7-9,ASSLDPGNQPQH
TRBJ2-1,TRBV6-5,ASSPGTGRTNEQF
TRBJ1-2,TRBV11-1,ASSTWGGTHGYT
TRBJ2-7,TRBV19,ASSLSRTGTYEQY
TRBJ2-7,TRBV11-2,ASSLASYEQY
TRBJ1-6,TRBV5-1,ASSLTGVDSPLH
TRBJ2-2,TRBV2,ASSDPSGDPNTGELF
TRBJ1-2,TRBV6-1,ASSATRQGPTGYT
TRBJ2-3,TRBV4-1,ASSQVLAGGPTDTQY
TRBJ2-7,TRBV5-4,ASSFGRVEQY
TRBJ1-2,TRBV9,ASSVGTGPYGYT
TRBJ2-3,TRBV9,ASSVSTDTQY
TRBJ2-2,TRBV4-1,ASSQVLAGVHTGELF
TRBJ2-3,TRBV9,ASSVEGLVSTDTQY
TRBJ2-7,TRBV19,ASSPPTGGNEQY
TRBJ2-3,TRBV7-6,ASSLAFTSGEDTQY
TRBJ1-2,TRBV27,ASSLGVSNYGYT
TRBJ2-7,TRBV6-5,ASRTGGPSEQY
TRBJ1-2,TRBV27,ASSLGGEGYGYT
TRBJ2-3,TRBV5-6,ASSLLTSGGTDTQY
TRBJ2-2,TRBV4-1,ASSQDPTGNTGELF
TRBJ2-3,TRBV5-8,ASSFGGTDTQY
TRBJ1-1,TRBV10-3,AISETGLNTEAF
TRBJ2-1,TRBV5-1,ASSLEGSYNEQF